What follows describes a single T cell receptor (beta chain). This sample was taken from a study of control samples from healthy donors and cancer patients. Trimming took off 0 bases at V and 2 bases at J, with 11 bases between the two ends. The germline gives CDR1 SQVTM, CDR2 ANQGSEA. The CDR3 runs to 15 residues. TCRdb's table, derived via immunoSEQ multiplex PCR, lists solely in-frame clones and lacks some. The data hold under 80,000 clones, with 75% to 90% observed a single time. The chain joins TRBV29-1 to TRBJ1-3, with D hard to call. The sequenced sample consisted of blood. The sequence derives from a man aged 45-60 years in good health. CDR3 sequence reads: CSVEDRLSTGNTIYF. CDR3 sequence (DNA): TGCAGCGTTGAAGATCGGCTCTCCACTGGAAACACCATATATTTT.